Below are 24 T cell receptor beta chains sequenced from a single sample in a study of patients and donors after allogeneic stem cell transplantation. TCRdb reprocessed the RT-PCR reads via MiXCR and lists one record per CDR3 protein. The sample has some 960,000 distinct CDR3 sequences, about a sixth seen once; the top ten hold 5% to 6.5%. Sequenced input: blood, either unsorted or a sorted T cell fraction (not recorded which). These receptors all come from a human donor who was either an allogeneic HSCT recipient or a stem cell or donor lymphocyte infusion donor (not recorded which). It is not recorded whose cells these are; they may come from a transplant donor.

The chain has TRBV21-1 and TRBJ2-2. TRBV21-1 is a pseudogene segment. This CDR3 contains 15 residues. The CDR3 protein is CASSKAAQSTGELFF. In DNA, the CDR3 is TGTGCCAGCAGCAAAGCGGCACAGAGCACCGGGGAGCTGTTTTTT.

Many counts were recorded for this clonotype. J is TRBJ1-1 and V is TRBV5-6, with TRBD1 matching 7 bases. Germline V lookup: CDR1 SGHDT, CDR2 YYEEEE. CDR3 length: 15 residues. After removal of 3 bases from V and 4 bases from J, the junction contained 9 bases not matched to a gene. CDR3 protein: CASSWKTGWGTEAFF. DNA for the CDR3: TGTGCCAGCAGCTGGAAGACAGGGTGGGGCACTGAAGCTTTCTTT. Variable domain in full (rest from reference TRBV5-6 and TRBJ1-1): DAGVTQSPTHLIKTRGQQVTLRCSPKSGHDTVSWYQQALGQGPQFIFQYYEEEERQRGNFPDRFSGHQFPNYSSELNVNALLLGDSALYLCASSWKTGWGTEAFFGQGTRLTVV.

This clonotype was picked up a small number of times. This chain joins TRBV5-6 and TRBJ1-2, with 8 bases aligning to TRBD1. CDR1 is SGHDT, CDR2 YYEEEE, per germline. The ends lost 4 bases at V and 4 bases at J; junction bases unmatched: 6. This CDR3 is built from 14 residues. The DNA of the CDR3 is TGTGCCAGCAGCCGACAGGGGTGGGGCTATGGCTACACCTTC. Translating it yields CASSRQGWGYGYTF.

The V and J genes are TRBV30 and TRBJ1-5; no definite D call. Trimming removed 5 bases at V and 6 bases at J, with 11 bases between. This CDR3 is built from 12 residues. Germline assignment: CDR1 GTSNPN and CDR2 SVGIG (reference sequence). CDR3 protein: CAWDEGGQPQHF. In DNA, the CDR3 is TGTGCCTGGGATGAGGGAGGTCAGCCCCAGCATTTT.

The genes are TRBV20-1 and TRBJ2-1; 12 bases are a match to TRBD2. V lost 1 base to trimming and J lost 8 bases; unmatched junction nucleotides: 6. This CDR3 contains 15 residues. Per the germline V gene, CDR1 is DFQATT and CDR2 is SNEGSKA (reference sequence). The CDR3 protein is CSARVLAGGPHEQFF. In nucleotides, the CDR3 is TGCAGTGCTAGAGTCCTAGCGGGAGGGCCCCATGAGCAGTTCTTC.

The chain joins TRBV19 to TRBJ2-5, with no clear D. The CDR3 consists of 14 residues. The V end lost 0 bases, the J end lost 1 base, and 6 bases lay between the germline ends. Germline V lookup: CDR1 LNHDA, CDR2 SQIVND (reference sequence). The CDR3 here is CASSIEHSQETQYF. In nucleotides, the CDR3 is TGTGCCAGTAGTATAGAGCACAGCCAAGAGACCCAGTACTTC.

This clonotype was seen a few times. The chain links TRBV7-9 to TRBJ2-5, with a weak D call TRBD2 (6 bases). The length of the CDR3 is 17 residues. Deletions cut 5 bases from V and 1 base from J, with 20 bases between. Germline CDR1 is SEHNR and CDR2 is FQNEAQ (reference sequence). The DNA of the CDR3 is TGTGCCAGCAGCCCCCCCGTAGCGGAGCCCTCCCAAGAGACCCAGTACTTC. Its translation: CASSPPVAEPSQETQYF.

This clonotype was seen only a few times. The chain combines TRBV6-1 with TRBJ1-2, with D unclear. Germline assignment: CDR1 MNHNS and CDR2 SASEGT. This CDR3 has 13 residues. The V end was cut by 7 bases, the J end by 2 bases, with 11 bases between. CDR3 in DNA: TGTGCCAGCACTCCGGCTACAAACTATGGCTACACCTTC. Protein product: CASTPATNYGYTF.

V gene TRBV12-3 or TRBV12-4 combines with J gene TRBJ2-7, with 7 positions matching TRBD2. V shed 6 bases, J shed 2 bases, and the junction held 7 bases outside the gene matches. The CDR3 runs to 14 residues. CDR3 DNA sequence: TGTGCCAGCAGCCTCGGGGGGAAAACCTACGAGCAGTACTTC. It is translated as CASSLGGKTYEQYF.

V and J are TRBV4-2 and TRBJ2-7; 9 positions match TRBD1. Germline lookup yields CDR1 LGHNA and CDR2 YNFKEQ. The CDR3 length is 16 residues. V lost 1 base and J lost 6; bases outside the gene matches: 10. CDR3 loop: CASSQGPGTGSGEQYF. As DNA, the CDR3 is TGTGCCAGCAGCCAAGGGCCCGGGACAGGGTCAGGCGAGCAGTACTTC.

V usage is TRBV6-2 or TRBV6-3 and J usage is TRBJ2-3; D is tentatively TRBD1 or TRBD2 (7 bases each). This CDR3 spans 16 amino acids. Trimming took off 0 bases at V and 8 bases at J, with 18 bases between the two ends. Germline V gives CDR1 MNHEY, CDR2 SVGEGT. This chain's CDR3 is CASSYSKGGGLGTQYF. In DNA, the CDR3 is TGTGCCAGCAGTTACTCGAAGGGAGGGGGCCTCGGTACGCAGTATTTT.

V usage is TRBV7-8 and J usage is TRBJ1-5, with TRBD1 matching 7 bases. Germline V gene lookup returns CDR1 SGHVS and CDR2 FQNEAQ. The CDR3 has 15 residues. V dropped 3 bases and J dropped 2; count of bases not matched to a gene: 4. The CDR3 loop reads CASSFDRAGNQPQHF. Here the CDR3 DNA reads TGTGCCAGCAGCTTCGACAGGGCAGGCAATCAGCCCCAGCATTTT.

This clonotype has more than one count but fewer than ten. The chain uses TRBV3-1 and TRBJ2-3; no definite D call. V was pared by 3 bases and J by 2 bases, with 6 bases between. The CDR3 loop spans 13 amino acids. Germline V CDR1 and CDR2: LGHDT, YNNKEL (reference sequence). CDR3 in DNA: TGTGCCAGCAGCCATGACCACACAGATACGCAGTATTTT. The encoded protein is CASSHDHTDTQYF.

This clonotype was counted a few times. The CDR3 is CASSQGGAGRPTDTQYF. Written as DNA, the CDR3 is TGCGCCAGCAGCCAAGGTGGAGCGGGACGTCCCACAGATACGCAGTATTTT. The rearrangement links TRBV4-1 to TRBJ2-3, with TRBD2 identical over 7 bases. The V segment lost 1 base and the J segment 2 bases; nucleotides outside the gene matches: 9. The CDR3 loop spans 17 amino acids. CDR1 is MGHRA, CDR2 YSYEKL, per germline.

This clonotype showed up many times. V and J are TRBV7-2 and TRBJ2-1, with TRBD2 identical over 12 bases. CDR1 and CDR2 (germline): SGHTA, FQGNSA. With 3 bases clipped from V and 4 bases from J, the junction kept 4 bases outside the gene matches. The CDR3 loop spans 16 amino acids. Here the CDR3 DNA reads TGTGCCAGCAGCTTCCTAGCGGGAGGGGTGTACAATGAGCAGTTCTTC. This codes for CASSFLAGGVYNEQFF.

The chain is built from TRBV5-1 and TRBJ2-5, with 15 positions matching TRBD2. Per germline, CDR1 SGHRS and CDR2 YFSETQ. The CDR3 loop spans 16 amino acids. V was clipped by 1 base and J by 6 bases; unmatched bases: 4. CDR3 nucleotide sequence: TGCGCCAGCAGCTTGACCGGGACTAGCGGGAGGCAGACCCAGTACTTC. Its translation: CASSLTGTSGRQTQYF. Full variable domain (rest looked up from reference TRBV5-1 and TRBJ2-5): KAGVTQTPRYLIKTRGQQVTLSCSPISGHRSVSWYQQTPGQGLQFLFEYFSETQRNKGNFPGRFSGRQFSNSRSEMNVSTLELGDSALYLCASSLTGTSGRQTQYFGPGTRLLVL.

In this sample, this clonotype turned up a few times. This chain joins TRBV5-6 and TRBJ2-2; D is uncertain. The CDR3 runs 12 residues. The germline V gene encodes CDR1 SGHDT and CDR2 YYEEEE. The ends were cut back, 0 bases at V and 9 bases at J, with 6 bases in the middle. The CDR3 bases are TGTGCCAGCAGCTTGGTTCCCTGGGAGCTGTTTTTT. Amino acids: CASSLVPWELFF.

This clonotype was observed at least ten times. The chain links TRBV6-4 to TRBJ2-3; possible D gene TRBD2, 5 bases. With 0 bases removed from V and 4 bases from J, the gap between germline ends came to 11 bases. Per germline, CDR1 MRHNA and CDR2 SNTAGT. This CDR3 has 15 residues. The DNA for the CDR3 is TGTGCCAGCAGTGACTCGGGGAGCCTCGCAGATACGCAGTATTTT. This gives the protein CASSDSGSLADTQYF.

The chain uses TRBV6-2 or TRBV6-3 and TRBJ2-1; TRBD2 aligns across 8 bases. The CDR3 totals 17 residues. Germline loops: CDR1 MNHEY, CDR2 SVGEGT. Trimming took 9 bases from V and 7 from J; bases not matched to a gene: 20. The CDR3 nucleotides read TGTGCCAGTAGCGTCAGGGCGGGGGGCCAGTTCAAAAATGAGCAGTTCTTC. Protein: CASSVRAGGQFKNEQFF.

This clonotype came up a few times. The CDR3 loop reads CASGRTGQAGELFF. The CDR3 nucleotides read TGCGCCAGCGGCAGGACAGGGCAGGCCGGGGAGCTGTTTTTT. The chain joins TRBV5-1 to TRBJ2-2, with 8 bases fitting TRBD1. Germline loops: CDR1 SGHRS, CDR2 YFSETQ. There are 14 residues in the CDR3. Losses at the gene ends were 7 bases for V and 6 bases for J; bases not matched to a gene: 8. Based on the CDR3 plus reference TRBV5-1 and TRBJ2-2, the full variable domain is KAGVTQTPRYLIKTRGQQVTLSCSPISGHRSVSWYQQTPGQGLQFLFEYFSETQRNKGNFPGRFSGRQFSNSRSEMNVSTLELGDSALYLCASGRTGQAGELFFGEGSRLTVL.

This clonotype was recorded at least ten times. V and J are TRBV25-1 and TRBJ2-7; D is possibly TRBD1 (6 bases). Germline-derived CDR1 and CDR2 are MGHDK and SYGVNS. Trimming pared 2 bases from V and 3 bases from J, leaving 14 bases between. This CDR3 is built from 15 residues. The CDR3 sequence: CASSELGDTNYEQYF. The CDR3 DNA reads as TGTGCCAGCAGTGAACTGGGGGACACTAACTACGAGCAGTACTTC.

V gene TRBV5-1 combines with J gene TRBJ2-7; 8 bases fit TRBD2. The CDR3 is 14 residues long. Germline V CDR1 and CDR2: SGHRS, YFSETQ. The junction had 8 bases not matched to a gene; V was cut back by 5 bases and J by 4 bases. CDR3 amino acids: CASRKIGGGYEQYF. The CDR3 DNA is TGCGCCAGCAGGAAGATTGGCGGGGGGTACGAGCAGTACTTC.

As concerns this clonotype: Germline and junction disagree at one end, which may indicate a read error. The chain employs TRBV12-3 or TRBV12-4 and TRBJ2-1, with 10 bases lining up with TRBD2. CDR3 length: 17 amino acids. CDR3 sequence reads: CASSPEAGGFSYNEQLF. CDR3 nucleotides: TGTGCCAGCAGTCCCGAAGCGGGGGGGTTCTCCTACAATGAGCAGTTATTC.

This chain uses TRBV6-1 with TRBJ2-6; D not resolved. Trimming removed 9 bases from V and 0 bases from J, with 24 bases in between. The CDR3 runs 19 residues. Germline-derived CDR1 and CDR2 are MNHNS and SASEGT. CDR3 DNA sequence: TGTGCCAGGTGCCCCCTCGAAATTCGTGGAAACTCTGGGGCCAACGTCCTGACTTTC. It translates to CARCPLEIRGNSGANVLTF.